The clone carrying this TCR beta chain was seen once. Its cognate antigen is unknown. This sample stems from a study of cytomegalovirus exposure and HLA in healthy donors. It was with 60 Vbeta and 13 Jbeta primers that the PCR ran. Generated by immunoSEQ multiplex PCR, the TCRdb table keeps only in-frame clones and is missing some. The table includes more than 90,000 clones, more than 80% detected once. Study-wide findings and caveats: What TCR beta sequences reportedly achieved was accurate prediction of HLA-A and HLA-B alleles in most subjects. The listing of 150 or so TCR beta chains classed them as cytomegalovirus-associated. V- and J-gene trimming in TCR beta was tied to a missense DCLRE1C variant by an analysis performed later.

Between the trimmed V and J ends, which lost 6 bases and 5 bases, there was a span of 19 bases. The CDR3 is 15 amino acids. The V gene's germline CDR1 is SGHTA and CDR2 FQGNSA. Sequenced material: PBMCs. The TCR was taken from a young man in good health and CMV-seronegative. The chain uses TRBV7-2 and TRBJ2-5, with TRBD2 as a possible D gene (5 bases). CDR3 sequence: CASRLNLLVGETQYF. The CDR3 DNA reads as TGTGCCAGCAGATTAAACCTACTAGTGGGCGAGACCCAGTACTTC. The variable domain in full, with the rest retrieved from reference TRBV7-2 and TRBJ2-5, is GAGVSQSPSNKVTEKGKDVELRCDPISGHTALYWYRQSLGQGLEFLIYFQGNSAPDKSGLPSDRFSAERTGGSVSTLTIQRTQQEDSAVYLCASRLNLLVGETQYFGPGTRLLVL.